The 19 T cell receptor beta chains given below trace back to one sample, sequenced in a study of T cells after posttransplantation cyclophosphamide listed by TCRdb under 2016. The method behind the library was the immunoSEQ multiplex PCR assay. TCRdb's version of the immuneACCESS table is confined to in-frame rearrangements and falls short of the full clone set. An unresolved V gene accounts for under half of the shortfall where checked; the remainder is of unknown origin. This sample holds tens of thousands of clones; over 95% were observed only once. The ten largest account for under 0.2% of the sample. Viable CD3+CD4+ or CD3+CD8+ cells that were CCR7+CD45RA+CD45RO-CD95-CD27+CD28+ were classified as naive T cells. The sample consisted of naive CD4+ T cells sorted from PBMCs. Receptors originate from a middle-aged man in good health, CMV-negative, and a related stem cell transplant donor.

This chain joins TRBV10-3 and TRBJ1-3, with 8 bases matching TRBD1. This CDR3 has 17 residues. From germline, CDR1 is ENHRY and CDR2 SYGVKD. J lost 2 bases, V lost 3 bases, and 9 bases had no gene match. The CDR3 spells CAISELDRVPPGNTIYF. The CDR3 DNA is TGTGCCATCAGTGAATTGGACAGGGTCCCACCTGGAAACACCATATATTTT.

This sequence joins TRBV10-3 and TRBJ2-5, with a weak D call TRBD1 (5 bases). The germline V and J ends were trimmed by 5 bases and 2 bases, with 9 bases remaining between them. CDR1 ENHRY and CDR2 SYGVKD come from the germline V gene. This CDR3 spans 13 amino acids. The CDR3 loop reads CAISSTAQETQYF. CDR3 nucleotide sequence: TGTGCCATCAGTTCGACAGCACAAGAGACCCAGTACTTC.

The chain combines TRBV11-3 with TRBJ2-1; 14 nucleotides match TRBD2. CDR1 is SGHNT and CDR2 is YENEEA in the germline V gene. The CDR3 sequence is 16 residues long. V lost 4 bases, J lost 5 bases, and 4 bases stayed unmatched. This chain's CDR3 is CASSSRGLAGDNEQFF. DNA of the CDR3: TGTGCCAGCAGCTCCCGGGGACTAGCGGGGGACAATGAGCAGTTCTTC.

The chain joins TRBV28 to TRBJ2-5, with 7 bases identical to TRBD1. Gene TRBJ2-7 matches the end of the DNA better, so the J call may be wrong. Germline values: CDR1 MDHEN, CDR2 SYDVKM. This CDR3 contains 13 residues. The CDR3 coding sequence is TGTGCCAGCAAAACAGGGGATTGGGGCGAGCAGTACTTC. Its protein product is CASKTGDWGEQYF.

The rearrangement links TRBV28 to TRBJ2-7, with 11 bases that match TRBD2. V dropped 5 bases and J dropped 4; count of bases not matched to a gene: 4. Germline V gene data show CDR1 as MDHEN and CDR2 as SYDVKM. This CDR3 is 14 amino acids long. The CDR3 sequence is CASSTGTSGYEQYF. CDR3 DNA: TGTGCCAGCAGTACCGGGACTAGCGGATACGAGCAGTACTTC.

The gene calls are TRBV18 and TRBJ2-3; 9 bases match TRBD1. Germline V gene data show CDR1 as KGHSH and CDR2 as LQKENI. This CDR3 comprises 15 residues. The V gene end was trimmed by 4 bases and the J gene end by 3 bases; junction bases not matched to a gene: 5. CDR3 sequence: CASSLRTGVTDTQYF. CDR3 bases: TGTGCCAGCTCACTCCGGACAGGGGTGACAGATACGCAGTATTTT. Using reference TRBV18 and TRBJ2-3 for the parts outside the CDR3, the full variable domain is NAGVMQNPRHLVRRRGQEARLRCSPMKGHSHVYWYRQLPEEGLKFMVYLQKENIIDESGMPKERFSAEFPKEGPSILRIQQVVRGDSAAYFCASSLRTGVTDTQYFGPGTRLTVL.

The CDR3 region has the DNA TGCGCCAGCAGGAGGGGACAGCAACGTTACGAGCAGTACTTC. Translation: CASRRGQQRYEQYF. The chain links TRBV5-1 to TRBJ2-7, with 7 bases fitting TRBD1. The CDR3 is 14 residues long. Germline lookup yields CDR1 SGHRS and CDR2 YFSETQ. The junction had 9 bases not matched to a gene; V was cut back by 5 bases and J by 4 bases.

The chain uses TRBV7-2 and TRBJ1-5, with unresolved D. This CDR3 spans 13 amino acids. Germline CDR1 SGHTA, CDR2 FQGNSA. V was cut by 1 base and J by 9 bases, with 10 bases left in between. CDR3 loop: CASSLVAGRPQHF. CDR3 nucleotide sequence: TGTGCCAGCAGCTTAGTGGCGGGTAGGCCCCAGCATTTT.

The DNA for the CDR3 is TGTGCCAGCAGTTCAGAGCGGGACCCTAGCACAGATACGCAGTATTTT. This encodes CASSSERDPSTDTQYF. V usage is TRBV28 and J usage is TRBJ2-3; 7 positions agree with TRBD2. V was pared by 4 bases and J by 0 bases, with 7 bases of the junction left unmatched. CDR1 and CDR2 from the germline V gene are MDHEN and SYDVKM. The CDR3 is 16 residues long.

The rearrangement uses TRBV18 and TRBJ2-1; D possibly corresponds to TRBD2 (6 bases). Germline V gene lookup returns CDR1 KGHSH and CDR2 LQKENI. V was clipped by 7 bases and J by 0 bases, with 13 bases between them. This CDR3 spans 15 amino acids. The CDR3 region is CASFRGRLSYNEQFF. DNA of the CDR3: TGTGCCAGCTTTCGGGGGAGACTCTCCTACAATGAGCAGTTCTTC.

The chain carries TRBV11-2 and TRBJ1-1; D not resolved. The CDR3 length is 16 residues. Germline V CDR1 and CDR2: SGHAT, FQNNGV. V was pared by 1 base and J by 1 base, with 13 bases between. The CDR3: CASSLAFGSENTEAFF. CDR3 sequence (DNA): TGTGCCAGCAGCTTAGCGTTCGGGAGTGAGAACACTGAAGCTTTCTTT.

This chain joins TRBV29-1 and TRBJ2-3; D is possibly TRBD2 (6 bases). Germline CDR1 SQVTM, CDR2 ANQGSEA. Trimming took off 6 bases at V and 3 bases at J, with 19 bases between the two ends. This CDR3 has 15 amino acids. The CDR3 is CSVNRGSTTTDTQYF. The CDR3 coding sequence is TGCAGCGTAAACCGGGGGTCCACCACGACAGATACGCAGTATTTT.

V is TRBV4-2 and J is TRBJ2-3; 10 bases are a match to TRBD2. CDR3 length: 19 residues. The germline V gene has CDR1 LGHNA and CDR2 YNFKEQ. V shed 0 bases and J 0 bases; nucleotides not matched to a gene: 9. This chain's CDR3 is CASSQDLPSGSSSTDTQYF. CDR3 coding DNA: TGTGCCAGCAGCCAAGATCTGCCTAGCGGGAGTAGTAGCACAGATACGCAGTATTTT.

The V call is TRBV28, the J call TRBJ2-1, with 13 nucleotides matching TRBD2. The V segment lost 4 bases and the J segment 5 bases; nucleotides outside the gene matches: 5. Germline CDR1 reads MDHEN; CDR2 reads SYDVKM. CDR3 length: 16 residues. The CDR3 is CASSSFGLAGDNEQFF. Here the CDR3 DNA reads TGTGCCAGCAGTTCCTTCGGACTAGCGGGAGACAATGAGCAGTTCTTC.

This chain uses TRBV7-2 with TRBJ1-1, with TRBD1 as a possible D gene (5 bases). Per the germline V gene, CDR1 is SGHTA and CDR2 is FQGNSA. The CDR3 sequence is 13 residues long. Trimming left V 3 bases short and J 5 bases short, with 10 bases between. The CDR3 region has the DNA TGTGCCAGCAGCTTGGGGGAGGGGACTGAAGCTTTCTTT. Translation: CASSLGEGTEAFF.

The count of this clone is one. The J gene is TRBJ2-1, the V gene TRBV7-8; the match to TRBD2 covers 10 bases. CDR1 and CDR2 from the germline V gene are SGHVS and FQNEAQ. With V trimmed by 1 base and J by 0 bases, 6 bases remained unmatched. The CDR3 contains 18 residues. CDR3 bases: TGTGCCAGCAGCTTAGTTAGGCTAGCGGGAGTCTCCTACAATGAGCAGTTCTTC. Translating gives CASSLVRLAGVSYNEQFF.

CDR3 sequence reads: CASSLNPILQETQYF. The CDR3 DNA sequence: TGCGCCAGCAGCTTGAACCCTATACTTCAAGAGACCCAGTACTTC. The chain joins TRBV5-1 to TRBJ2-5; D remains unclear. CDR3 length equals 15 residues. Germline CDR1 reads SGHRS; CDR2 reads YFSETQ. V lost 1 base to trimming and J lost 2 bases, with 12 bases between them. The variable domain in full, completed from reference TRBV5-1 and TRBJ2-5, reads KAGVTQTPRYLIKTRGQQVTLSCSPISGHRSVSWYQQTPGQGLQFLFEYFSETQRNKGNFPGRFSGRQFSNSRSEMNVSTLELGDSALYLCASSLNPILQETQYFGPGTRLLVL.

J is TRBJ1-1 and V is TRBV7-2; no clear D. Trimming took off 0 bases at V and 7 bases at J, with 12 bases between the two ends. The CDR3 is 14 amino acids. CDR1 SGHTA and CDR2 FQGNSA come from the germline V gene. CDR3 residues: CASSLALGNGEAFF. The CDR3 DNA sequence: TGTGCCAGCAGCTTAGCGCTAGGTAACGGTGAAGCTTTCTTT. The full variable domain, with the rest looked up from reference TRBV7-2 and TRBJ1-1, is GAGVSQSPSNKVTEKGKDVELRCDPISGHTALYWYRQSLGQGLEFLIYFQGNSAPDKSGLPSDRFSAERTGGSVSTLTIQRTQQEDSAVYLCASSLALGNGEAFFGQGTRLTVV.

The V gene is TRBV29-1, the J gene TRBJ2-1, with TRBD2 matching 12 bases. CDR3 length: 14 amino acids. Germline V gene data show CDR1 as SQVTM and CDR2 as ANQGSEA. After removal of 4 bases from V and 2 bases from J, the junction contained 0 bases not matched to a gene. CDR3 coding DNA: TGCAGCGTTGGACTAGCGGGAGCCTACAATGAGCAGTTCTTC. As protein: CSVGLAGAYNEQFF.